A selection of T cell receptor beta chains follows, all from one sample in a study of T cell responses to AZD1222 COVID-19 vaccine. The method was immunoSEQ multiplex PCR; TCRdb's version includes in-frame clones alone and lacks a portion of them. The sample contains roughly 110,000 clones, 87% of which appear only once. The sample in question was peripheral blood, obtained 28 days after the second AZD1222 dose. These receptors came from an adult who received the AZD1222 COVID-19 vaccine. Each CDR3 is given with its conserved first and last residue. The D gene is left open where the match is weak. The size entry is marked missing in some rows and otherwise reads once, few, many or a size class.

J	size	D	V	DNA	CDR3
TRBJ2-1	-	TRBD1	TRBV4-1	TGCGCCAGCAGCCAAGCCCGGGACAGGGGGCCGTACAATGAGCAGTTCTTC	CASSQARDRGPYNEQFF
TRBJ2-2	-	-	TRBV7-9	TGTGCCAGCAGCCTCGAGGCCGGGGAGCTGTTTTTT	CASSLEAGELFF
TRBJ1-1	-	-	TRBV10-3	TGTGCCATCAGTTCCAGCCCTGTGTTCGGGACTGAAGCTTTCTTT	CAISSSPVFGTEAFF
TRBJ2-2	-	TRBD1	TRBV5-1	TGCGCCAGCGCCCGCCGGGACAGGGACACCGGGGAGCTGTTTTTT	CASARRDRDTGELFF
TRBJ2-3	-	-	TRBV7-9	TGTGCCAGCAGCTTAGGGGGACGGGGCACAGATACGCAGTATTTT	CASSLGGRGTDTQYF
TRBJ1-5	-	-	TRBV19	TGTGCCAGTAGTATAGATCAGGAACCTGCCACTCAGCCCCAGCATTTT	CASSIDQEPATQPQHF
TRBJ1-1	-	-	TRBV6-5	TGTGCCAGCCAACGGGGGAGCGACACTGAAGCTTTCTTT	CASQRGSDTEAFF
TRBJ2-5	once	-	TRBV28	TGTGCCAGCAAGTCGGGGACACAAGAGACCCAGTACTTC	CASKSGTQETQYF
TRBJ2-4	-	-	TRBV5-1	TGCGCCAGCAGCCTTCCGGGAAGAGGACTAGCCAAAAACATTCAGTACTTC	CASSLPGRGLAKNIQYF
TRBJ1-2	-	-	TRBV4-1	TGCGCCAGCAGCCAAGATCAGGCGGCGTGGGGCTATGGCTACACCTTC	CASSQDQAAWGYGYTF
TRBJ2-2	-	-	TRBV12-5	TGTGCTAGTGGTTTAGGAGGGGATACCGGGGAGCTGTTTTTT	CASGLGGDTGELFF
TRBJ2-3	once	TRBD1	TRBV28	TGTGCCAGCAGTATCCTGGGACAGGGGGCGAATGCTCTAGCCACAGATACGCAGTATTTT	CASSILGQGANALATDTQYF
TRBJ2-7	-	TRBD1	TRBV7-2	TGTGCCAGCAGCGTAGACAGGGCCGAGCCCTACGAGCAGTACTTC	CASSVDRAEPYEQYF
TRBJ1-1	-	-	TRBV7-9	TGTGCCAGCAGCTACGCCGGCACTGAAGCTTTCTTT	CASSYAGTEAFF
TRBJ2-7	-	TRBD2	TRBV27	TGTGCCAGCAGTGGGCTAGCGGGGGCCTACGAGCAGTACTTC	CASSGLAGAYEQYF
TRBJ2-3	-	TRBD1	TRBV19	TGTGCCAGTAGTGCCGAGACAGGGCCAGATACGCAGTATTTT	CASSAETGPDTQYF